What follows are 8 T cell receptor beta chains derived from one specimen sequenced in a study of cytomegalovirus exposure and HLA in healthy donors. PCR employed 60 Vbeta and 13 Jbeta primers. Clones were read by immunoSEQ multiplex PCR, and TCRdb kept only the in-frame ones, dropping some. This sample has approximately 150,000 clones, with approximately 67% found just once. Sequencing used PBMCs. These receptors all stem from a woman between 18 and 30 years old in good health and CMV-seropositive.

The chain uses TRBV18 and TRBJ2-5, with D maybe TRBD1 (5 bases). Germline V gene lookup returns CDR1 KGHSH and CDR2 LQKENI. Deletions cut 8 bases from V and 2 bases from J, with 12 bases between. CDR3 size: 13 residues. This chain's CDR3 is CASTRVVQETQYF. The CDR3 bases are TGTGCCAGCACCAGGGTCGTACAAGAGACCCAGTACTTC.

This clone was seen more than once but under ten times. The chain employs TRBV7-2 and TRBJ1-1, with 8 bases matching TRBD1. The CDR3 sequence is 14 residues long. The V segment lost 1 base and the J segment 7 bases; nucleotides outside the gene matches: 5. CDR1 SGHTA and CDR2 FQGNSA come from the germline V gene. The CDR3 spells CASSLVGGQVEAFF. In DNA form, the CDR3 reads TGTGCCAGCAGCTTAGTCGGGGGACAGGTTGAAGCTTTCTTT.

The rearrangement links TRBV4-1 to TRBJ2-3; tentatively, D is TRBD1 (5 bases). From germline, CDR1 is MGHRA and CDR2 YSYEKL. CDR3 length: 16 amino acids. V shed 1 base and J shed 0 bases, with 11 bases lying between them. In DNA form, the CDR3 reads TGCGCCAGCAGCCAAGTTCAGGGTAGGAGCACAGATACGCAGTATTTT. Translated, it gives CASSQVQGRSTDTQYF.

V is TRBV6-6 and J is TRBJ2-5; D is perhaps TRBD1 (7 bases). V dropped 6 bases and J dropped 3 bases, with 14 bases sitting between them. The CDR3 loop spans 14 amino acids. Germline V gene lookup returns CDR1 MNHNY and CDR2 SVGAGI (reference sequence). The CDR3 bases are TGTGCCAGCAGCAGACAGGGCGGGGAAGAGACCCAGTACTTC. This gives the protein CASSRQGGEETQYF.

This clone was found a few times. The chain couples TRBV10-3 to TRBJ2-7; D ambiguous. CDR3 length equals 15 residues. Trimming pared 10 bases from V and 0 bases from J, leaving 19 bases between. In germline, CDR1 is ENHRY, CDR2 SYGVKD. The CDR3 sequence: CATQVSPEGSYEQYF. In DNA form, the CDR3 reads TGTGCCACCCAGGTCTCACCGGAAGGCTCCTACGAGCAGTACTTC.

V gene TRBV27 combines with J gene TRBJ1-6; 7 positions match TRBD1. V trimming: 5 bases; J trimming: 8 bases; junction bases outside the gene matches: 6. The CDR3 runs to 14 residues. Germline CDR1 MNHEY, CDR2 SMNVEV (reference sequence). The CDR3 DNA is TGTGCCAGCAGTCTCCCTGACAGGGATTCACCCCTCCACTTT. The encoded protein is CASSLPDRDSPLHF.

V usage is TRBV6-1 and J usage is TRBJ2-5; D is uncertain. This CDR3 is 14 amino acids long. The V gene's germline CDR1 is MNHNS and CDR2 SASEGT. V was trimmed by 7 bases and J by 4 bases, leaving 16 bases between them. As DNA, the CDR3 is TGTGCCAGCACCGTAGGAACGGGTGGAGAGACCCAGTACTTC. It yields the protein CASTVGTGGETQYF.

V usage is TRBV10-3 and J usage is TRBJ1-2, with D tentatively TRBD1 (5 bases). V was cut by 0 bases and J by 6 bases, with 14 bases left in between. This CDR3 contains 15 residues. The germline gives CDR1 ENHRY, CDR2 SYGVKD. CDR3 in amino acids: CAISESAGTGDGYTF. CDR3 bases: TGTGCCATCAGTGAGTCAGCAGGGACGGGGGATGGCTACACCTTC.